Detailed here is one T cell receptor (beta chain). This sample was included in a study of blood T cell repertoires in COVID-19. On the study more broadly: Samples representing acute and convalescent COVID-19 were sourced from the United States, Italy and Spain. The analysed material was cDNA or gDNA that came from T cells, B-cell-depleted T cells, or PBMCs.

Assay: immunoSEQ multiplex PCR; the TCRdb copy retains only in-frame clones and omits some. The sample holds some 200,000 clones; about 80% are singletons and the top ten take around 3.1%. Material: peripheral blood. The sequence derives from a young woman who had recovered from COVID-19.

Here the CDR3 DNA reads TGTGCCTGGAGTACCACAGCTAGCAATCAGCCCCAGCATTTT. This gives the protein CAWSTTASNQPQHF. The chain carries TRBV30 and TRBJ1-5, with D uncertain. CDR3 size: 14 residues. V was pared by 2 bases and J by 0 bases, with 8 bases between. Per the germline V gene, CDR1 is GTSNPN and CDR2 is SVGIG (reference sequence).